The 19 T cell receptor beta chains given below trace back to one sample, sequenced in a study of cytomegalovirus exposure and HLA in healthy donors (dated by TCRdb to 2015 to 2018). The library came from the immunoSEQ multiplex PCR assay. A mixture of 60 forward primers for TCR Vbeta segments and 13 reverse primers for TCR Jbeta segments was used in the multiplex PCR. Held by TCRdb, this immuneACCESS table contains in-frame sequences only and omits some clones. Under half of the omission traces to an unresolved V gene where checked; the cause of the rest is unknown. The sample table shows 75,000 or so clones, and 50% to 80% are seen once. The ten most abundant clones make up roughly 21% of the sample. Sequencing used PBMCs. These receptors originate from a man aged 40-55 years in good health and CMV-seropositive.

This sequence joins TRBV7-8 and TRBJ1-2, with a tentative D call TRBD1 (5 bases). The V end was cut by 5 bases, the J end by 2 bases, with 21 bases between. The CDR3 consists of 17 residues. Germline V gives CDR1 SGHVS, CDR2 FQNEAQ. CDR3 loop: CASSLIRAVGLNYGYTF. CDR3 DNA sequence: TGTGCCAGCAGCCTAATCAGGGCGGTCGGTTTAAACTATGGCTACACCTTC.

The rearrangement uses TRBV9 and TRBJ1-6; tentatively, D is TRBD1 (5 bases). Germline V lookup: CDR1 SGDLS, CDR2 YYNGEE. Trimming pared 0 bases from V and 10 bases from J, leaving 14 bases between. CDR3 length: 15 residues. The CDR3 spells CASSVATGGGSPLHF. The CDR3 DNA follows: TGTGCCAGCAGCGTAGCTACGGGGGGGGGATCACCCCTCCACTTT.

This clone occurred a few times. J is TRBJ2-7 and V is TRBV4-1; 7 nucleotides match TRBD1. CDR3 length: 15 residues. V lost 4 bases and J lost 3; bases outside the gene matches: 9. CDR1 and CDR2 from the germline V gene are MGHRA and YSYEKL. The CDR3 is CASSPEGAGGYEQYF. CDR3 bases: TGCGCCAGCAGCCCGGAAGGCGCAGGGGGCTACGAGCAGTACTTC.

This clone was recorded once. This sequence joins TRBV30 and TRBJ1-5, with TRBD1 as a possible D gene (6 bases). The CDR3 sequence is 12 residues long. V was shortened by 3 bases and J by 9 bases, with 12 bases between the two germline ends. The V gene's germline CDR1 is GTSNPN and CDR2 SVGIG (reference sequence). Here the CDR3 reads CAWSIVGGPQHF. CDR3 DNA: TGTGCCTGGAGCATCGTAGGGGGGCCCCAGCATTTT.

This clone was picked up a small number of times. This chain links TRBV30 with TRBJ1-1; TRBD1 might be the D (6 bases). Trimming shortened V by 5 bases and J by 4 bases, and 14 bases separated the two germline ends. CDR3 size: 13 residues. The germline V gene has CDR1 GTSNPN and CDR2 SVGIG (reference sequence). The CDR3 region is CAWQQGWATEAFF. The CDR3 region has the DNA TGTGCCTGGCAACAGGGTTGGGCCACTGAAGCTTTCTTT.

This clone was recorded a few times. The rearrangement joins TRBV4-3 to TRBJ2-2, with D unresolved. This CDR3 comprises 14 residues. Germline-derived CDR1 and CDR2 are LGHNA and YSLEER. The germline V and J ends were trimmed by 0 bases and 5 bases, with 7 bases remaining between them. CDR3 loop: CASSQDRRTGELFF. CDR3 nucleotides: TGCGCCAGCAGCCAAGATAGGAGAACCGGGGAGCTGTTTTTT.

The chain combines TRBV5-3 with TRBJ1-5, with a tentative D call TRBD1 (5 bases). TRBV5-3 is placed among ORFs of uncertain function. V was clipped by 2 bases and J by 5 bases, with 5 bases between them. The CDR3 has 12 amino acids. The chain's CDR3 is CARSLGDQPQHF. DNA of the CDR3: TGTGCCAGAAGCTTAGGGGATCAGCCCCAGCATTTT.

On this clone: The same CDR3 also results from other DNA sequences found in this sample. V gene TRBV7-2 combines with J gene TRBJ2-3, with TRBD1 as a possible D gene (6 bases). The ends were cut back, 2 bases at V and 1 base at J, with 10 bases in the middle. Germline V gene data show CDR1 as SGHTA and CDR2 as FQGNSA. CDR3 size: 15 residues. Written as DNA, the CDR3 is TGTGCCAGCAGCTTACGATCAGGGGGCACAGATACGCAGTATTTT. It specifies CASSLRSGGTDTQYF.

The chain joins TRBV27 to TRBJ1-5; a weak D match, TRBD1 (5 bases). Germline V gene sequence: CDR1 MNHEY, CDR2 SMNVEV (reference sequence). V dropped 6 bases and J dropped 6 bases, with 21 bases sitting between them. This CDR3 is built from 16 residues. This CDR3 is CASRRGGGSPSQPQHF. DNA of the CDR3: TGTGCCAGCAGGCGGGGGGGAGGAAGTCCTAGTCAGCCCCAGCATTTT.

The chain joins TRBV10-3 to TRBJ2-1; D perhaps matches TRBD2 (6 bases). CDR1 and CDR2 from the germline V gene are ENHRY and SYGVKD. This CDR3 has 15 amino acids. Trimming shortened V by 4 bases and J by 10 bases, and 20 bases separated the two germline ends. The CDR3 coding sequence is TGTGCCATCAGTGGGTACGAAGGAGGGAAACAAGAGCAGTTCTTC. It yields the protein CAISGYEGGKQEQFF.

The table lists this clone with a few counts. V and J are TRBV6-1 and TRBJ2-7; a possible D gene is TRBD1 (5 bases). The CDR3 totals 13 residues. V was shortened by 4 bases and J by 1 base, with 8 bases between the two germline ends. Germline CDR1 is MNHNS and CDR2 is SASEGT. CDR3 bases: TGTGCCAGCAGTGTGACAGAATCCTACGAGCAGTACTTC. It encodes CASSVTESYEQYF.

This chain joins TRBV19 and TRBJ1-5; D possibly corresponds to TRBD1 (5 bases). V lost 4 bases, J lost 2 bases, and 24 bases lay in between. The germline CDR1 and CDR2 sequences are LNHDA and SQIVND (reference sequence). The CDR3 covers 19 residues. CDR3 region: CASSTAQLGTSRGNQPQHF. CDR3 sequence (DNA): TGTGCCAGTAGTACCGCCCAACTCGGGACTTCCCGAGGCAATCAGCCCCAGCATTTT. Drawing the rest from reference TRBV19 and TRBJ1-5, the complete variable domain is DGGITQSPKYLFRKEGQNVTLSCEQNLNHDAMYWYRQDPGQGLRLIYYSQIVNDFQKGDIAEGYSVSREKKESFPLTVTSAQKNPTAFYLCASSTAQLGTSRGNQPQHFGDGTRLSIL.

This clone has a handful of counts. The chain joins TRBV5-1 to TRBJ1-4; no definite D call. The germline gives CDR1 SGHRS, CDR2 YFSETQ. The CDR3 has 14 residues. With 4 bases removed from V and 0 bases from J, the gap between germline ends came to 7 bases. Here the CDR3 reads CASSLGATNEKLFF. CDR3 DNA sequence: TGCGCCAGCAGCCTGGGCGCAACTAATGAAAAACTGTTTTTT.

Here the CDR3 reads CAISDGGATTEAFF. The DNA of the CDR3 is TGTGCCATCAGTGACGGAGGAGCGACCACTGAAGCTTTCTTT. This sequence joins TRBV10-3 and TRBJ1-1; unclear D gene. Between the trimmed V and J ends, which lost 3 bases and 4 bases, there was a span of 12 bases. This CDR3 has 14 residues. In germline, CDR1 is ENHRY, CDR2 SYGVKD.

This chain connects TRBV10-3 to TRBJ2-3; the match to TRBD2 covers 15 bases. The CDR3 is 18 amino acids. Unmatched junction bases numbered 10, after V lost 7 bases and J lost 2 bases. CDR1 ENHRY and CDR2 SYGVKD come from the germline V gene. CDR3 DNA sequence: TGTGCCATCAAAGGGACAGGGACTAGCGGGGGGCTCACAGATACGCAGTATTTT. It encodes CAIKGTGTSGGLTDTQYF.

Points on this clone: Other nucleotide sequences in the sample specify the same CDR3. This chain links TRBV9 with TRBJ1-1; unclear D gene. Germline V gene lookup returns CDR1 SGDLS and CDR2 YYNGEE. V dropped 0 bases and J dropped 2 bases, with 11 bases sitting between them. The CDR3 spans 15 residues. The CDR3: CASSVVAGSNTEAFF. CDR3 DNA: TGTGCCAGCAGCGTAGTCGCAGGTTCAAACACTGAAGCTTTCTTT.

This clone was observed a few times. This rearrangement joins TRBV7-9 to TRBJ1-1; the D gene is possibly TRBD1 (5 bases). This CDR3 is 13 amino acids long. The V and J ends lost 5 bases and 4 bases respectively, with 11 bases between them. Germline CDR1 reads SEHNR; CDR2 reads FQNEAQ (reference sequence). The chain's CDR3 is CASSEDQGTEAFF. In nucleotides, the CDR3 is TGTGCCAGCAGCGAGGACCAGGGCACTGAAGCTTTCTTT.

Here the CDR3 reads CASSSWRKNTGELFF. The CDR3 nucleotides read TGTGCCAGCAGTTCCTGGCGGAAGAACACCGGGGAGCTGTTTTTT. The chain employs TRBV27 and TRBJ2-2, with D unclear. Trimming pared 4 bases from V and 1 base from J, leaving 10 bases between. The CDR3 sequence is 15 residues long. Germline lookup yields CDR1 MNHEY and CDR2 SMNVEV (reference sequence).

In its sample, this clone was seen once. The V gene is TRBV10-1, the J gene TRBJ2-3; tentative D call: TRBD1 (5 bases). Trimming took 3 bases from V and 0 from J, leaving 19 bases between them. CDR3 length: 18 residues. Germline CDR1 is WNHNN and CDR2 is SYGVQD (reference sequence). CDR3 residues: CASSDLSTEPFSTDTQYF. The CDR3 DNA reads as TGCGCCAGCAGTGACCTCTCGACAGAGCCATTTAGCACAGATACGCAGTATTTT.